The 5 T cell receptor beta chains below were found in one sample sequenced in a study of T cell changes during pregnancy in multiple sclerosis. Sequencing used immunoSEQ multiplex PCR; TCRdb keeps in-frame clones, though not all of them. The sample includes some 97,000 clones, approximately 90% seen only once; the top ten take around 2.1%. Material: peripheral blood, obtained after pregnancy. These receptors were collected from a female donor with multiple sclerosis, enrolled in a pregnancy study.

The chain employs TRBV6-9 and TRBJ2-7; 8 bases match TRBD1. This CDR3 spans 18 amino acids. Looked up from germline, CDR1 is MNHGY and CDR2 is SVAAGI. V shed 5 bases and J 0 bases; nucleotides not matched to a gene: 15. CDR3 loop: CASSATGARTGSSYEQYF. CDR3 in DNA: TGTGCCAGCAGTGCCACGGGGGCCCGGACAGGGAGCTCCTACGAGCAGTACTTC.

The chain employs TRBV6-1 and TRBJ2-1, with 15 bases that match TRBD2. With V trimmed by 8 bases and J by 9 bases, 8 bases remained unmatched. The CDR3 runs 15 residues. The germline V gene has CDR1 MNHNS and CDR2 SASEGT. CDR3 protein: CASQWGLAGGREQFF. In DNA form, the CDR3 reads TGTGCCAGCCAATGGGGACTAGCGGGGGGACGTGAGCAGTTCTTC.

A single count supports this clone. The chain has TRBV5-1 and TRBJ2-7; TRBD1 might be the D (5 bases). Germline V lookup: CDR1 SGHRS, CDR2 YFSETQ. This CDR3 has 14 residues. V was cut by 1 base and J by 1 base, with 9 bases left in between. The CDR3 nucleotides are TGCGCCAGCAGCTTGTATGACAGTTCCTACGAGCAGTACTTC. This translates into CASSLYDSSYEQYF. Using reference TRBV5-1 and TRBJ2-7 for the parts outside the CDR3, the full variable domain is KAGVTQTPRYLIKTRGQQVTLSCSPISGHRSVSWYQQTPGQGLQFLFEYFSETQRNKGNFPGRFSGRQFSNSRSEMNVSTLELGDSALYLCASSLYDSSYEQYFGPGTRLTVT.

This clone showed up just once. The chain recombines TRBV30 with TRBJ1-1, with D unresolved. The CDR3 length is 15 residues. V shed 4 bases and J shed 1 base, with 16 bases lying between them. The germline V gene encodes CDR1 GTSNPN and CDR2 SVGIG (reference sequence). Here the CDR3 DNA reads TGTGCCTGGATCGGAGCCCTTCCGGGGAACACTGAAGCTTTCTTT. Amino acids: CAWIGALPGNTEAFF.

V gene TRBV6-1 combines with J gene TRBJ2-3; D is ambiguous. CDR1 and CDR2 from the germline V gene are MNHNS and SASEGT. The CDR3 is 14 amino acids. The V end was cut by 2 bases, the J end by 5 bases, with 11 bases between. CDR3 sequence: CASSEPLEVDTQYF. CDR3 nucleotides: TGTGCCAGCAGTGAACCCCTAGAAGTAGATACGCAGTATTTT.